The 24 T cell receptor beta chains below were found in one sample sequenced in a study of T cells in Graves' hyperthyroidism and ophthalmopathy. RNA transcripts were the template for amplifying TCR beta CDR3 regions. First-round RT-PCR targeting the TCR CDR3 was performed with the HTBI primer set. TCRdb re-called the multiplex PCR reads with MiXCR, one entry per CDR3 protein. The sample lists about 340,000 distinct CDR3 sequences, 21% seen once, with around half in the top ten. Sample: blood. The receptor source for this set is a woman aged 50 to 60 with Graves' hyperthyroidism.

CDR3 DNA: TGCAGTGCTAGAGACTACCGGAGCCAGGACTATGGCTACACCTTC. Its protein product is CSARDYRSQDYGYTF. This chain connects TRBV20-1 to TRBJ1-2; D unresolved. This CDR3 has 15 amino acids. CDR1 and CDR2 (germline): DFQATT, SNEGSKA (reference sequence). Deletions cut 0 bases from V and 3 bases from J, with 14 bases between.

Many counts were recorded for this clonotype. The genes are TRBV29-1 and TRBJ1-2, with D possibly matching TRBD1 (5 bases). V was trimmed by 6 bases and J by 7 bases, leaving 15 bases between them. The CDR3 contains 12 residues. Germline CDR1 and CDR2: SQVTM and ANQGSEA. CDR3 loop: CSVTQGSGGYTF. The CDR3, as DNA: TGCAGCGTGACTCAGGGATCTGGTGGCTACACCTTC.

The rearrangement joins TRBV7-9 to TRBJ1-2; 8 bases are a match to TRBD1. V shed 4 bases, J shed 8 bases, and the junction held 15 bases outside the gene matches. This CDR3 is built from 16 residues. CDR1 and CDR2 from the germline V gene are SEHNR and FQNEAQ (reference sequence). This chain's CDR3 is CASSSTNLRQGPGYTF. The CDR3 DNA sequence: TGTGCCAGCAGCTCCACTAACTTAAGACAGGGGCCGGGCTACACCTTC.

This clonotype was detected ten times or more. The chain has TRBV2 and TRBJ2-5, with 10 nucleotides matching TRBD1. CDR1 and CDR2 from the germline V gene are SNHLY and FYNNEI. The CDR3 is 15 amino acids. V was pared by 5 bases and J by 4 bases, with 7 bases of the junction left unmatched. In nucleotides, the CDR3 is TGTGCCAGCAGTAAACTCCGGGACAGGGGAGAGACCCAGTACTTC. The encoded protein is CASSKLRDRGETQYF.

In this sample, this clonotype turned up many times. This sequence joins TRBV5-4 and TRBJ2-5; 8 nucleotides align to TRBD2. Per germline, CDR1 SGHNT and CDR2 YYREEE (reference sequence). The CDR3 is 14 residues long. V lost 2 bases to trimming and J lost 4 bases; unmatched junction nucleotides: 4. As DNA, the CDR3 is TGTGCCAGCAGCTTCGGTAGCGGGACAGAGACCCAGTACTTC. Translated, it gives CASSFGSGTETQYF.

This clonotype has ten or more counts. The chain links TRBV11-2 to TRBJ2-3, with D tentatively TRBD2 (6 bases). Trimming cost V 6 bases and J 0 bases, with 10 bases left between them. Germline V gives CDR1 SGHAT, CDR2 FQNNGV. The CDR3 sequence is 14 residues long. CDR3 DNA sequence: TGTGCCAGCAGGACCGGGACTAGCACAGATACGCAGTATTTT. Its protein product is CASRTGTSTDTQYF.

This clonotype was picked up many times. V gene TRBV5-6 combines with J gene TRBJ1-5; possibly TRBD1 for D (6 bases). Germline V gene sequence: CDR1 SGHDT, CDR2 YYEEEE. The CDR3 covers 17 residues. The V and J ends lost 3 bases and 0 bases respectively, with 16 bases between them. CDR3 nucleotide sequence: TGTGCCAGCAGCTGGGGCGGACAGACTTATAGCAATCAGCCCCAGCATTTT. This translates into CASSWGGQTYSNQPQHF.

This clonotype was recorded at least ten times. The CDR3 sequence is CASSPRGVGEQFF. In nucleotides, the CDR3 is TGTGCCAGCAGTCCGAGGGGAGTGGGTGAGCAGTTCTTC. This chain uses TRBV12-3 or TRBV12-4 with TRBJ2-1; D possibly uses TRBD1 or TRBD2 (5 bases each). CDR3 length: 13 residues. V lost 5 bases to trimming and J lost 9 bases, with 14 bases between them.

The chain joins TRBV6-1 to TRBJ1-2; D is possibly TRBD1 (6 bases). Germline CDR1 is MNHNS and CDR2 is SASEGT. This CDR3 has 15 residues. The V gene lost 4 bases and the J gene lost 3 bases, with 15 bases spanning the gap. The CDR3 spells CASSAYLGADYGYTF. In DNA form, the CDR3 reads TGTGCCAGCAGTGCCTATCTGGGGGCGGACTATGGCTACACCTTC.

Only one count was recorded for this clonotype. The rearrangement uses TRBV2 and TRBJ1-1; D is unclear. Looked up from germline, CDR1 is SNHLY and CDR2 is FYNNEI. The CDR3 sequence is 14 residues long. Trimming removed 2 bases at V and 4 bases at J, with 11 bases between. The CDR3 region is CASSEPGGGTEAFF. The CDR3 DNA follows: TGTGCCAGCAGTGAACCAGGCGGTGGCACTGAAGCTTTCTTT.

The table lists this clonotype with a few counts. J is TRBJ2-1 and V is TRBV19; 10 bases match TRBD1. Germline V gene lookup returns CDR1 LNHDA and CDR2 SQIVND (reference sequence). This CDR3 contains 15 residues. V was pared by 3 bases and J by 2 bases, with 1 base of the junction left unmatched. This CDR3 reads CASSIGTGAYNEQFF. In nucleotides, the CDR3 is TGTGCCAGTAGTATCGGGACAGGGGCCTACAATGAGCAGTTCTTC.

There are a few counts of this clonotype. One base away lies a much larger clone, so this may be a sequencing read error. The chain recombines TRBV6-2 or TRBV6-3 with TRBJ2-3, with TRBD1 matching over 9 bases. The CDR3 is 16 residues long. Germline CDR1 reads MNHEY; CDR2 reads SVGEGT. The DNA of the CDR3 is TGTGCCGGCAGTTTTCACACAGGGGGCTGGACAGATACGCAGTATTTT. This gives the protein CAGSFHTGGWTDTQYF.

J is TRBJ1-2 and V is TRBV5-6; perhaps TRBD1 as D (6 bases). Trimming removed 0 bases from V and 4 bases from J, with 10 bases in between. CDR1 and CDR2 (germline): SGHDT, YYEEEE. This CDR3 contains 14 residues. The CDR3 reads CASSLASGVYGYTF. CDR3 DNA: TGTGCCAGCAGCTTGGCCTCAGGGGTCTATGGCTACACCTTC.

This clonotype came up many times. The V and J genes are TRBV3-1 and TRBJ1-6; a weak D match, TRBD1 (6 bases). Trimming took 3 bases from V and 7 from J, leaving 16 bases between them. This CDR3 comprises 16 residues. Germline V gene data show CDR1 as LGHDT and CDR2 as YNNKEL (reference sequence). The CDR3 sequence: CASSHVPGGQNSPLHF. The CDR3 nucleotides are TGTGCCAGCAGCCACGTGCCGGGGGGGCAAAATTCACCCCTCCACTTT.

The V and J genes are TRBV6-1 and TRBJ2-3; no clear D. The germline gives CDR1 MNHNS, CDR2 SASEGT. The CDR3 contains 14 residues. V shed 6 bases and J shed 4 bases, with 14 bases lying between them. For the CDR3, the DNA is TGTGCCAGCAGCCCCTATGGGCGCTCAGATACGCAGTATTTT. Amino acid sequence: CASSPYGRSDTQYF.

CDR3 in DNA: TGCAGTGCTAAACGAGGACCGGGCCGGAACATTCAGTACTTC. Residues: CSAKRGPGRNIQYF. The V and J genes are TRBV20-1 and TRBJ2-4, with no clear D. Germline V gives CDR1 DFQATT, CDR2 SNEGSKA (reference sequence). This CDR3 comprises 14 residues. Deletions cut 4 bases from V and 7 bases from J, with 17 bases between.

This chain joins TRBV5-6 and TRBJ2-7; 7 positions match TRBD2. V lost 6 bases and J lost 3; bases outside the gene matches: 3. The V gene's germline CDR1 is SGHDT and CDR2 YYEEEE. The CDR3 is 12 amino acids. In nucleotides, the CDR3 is TGTGCCAGCACGGGACTATACTACGAGCAGTACTTC. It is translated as CASTGLYYEQYF.

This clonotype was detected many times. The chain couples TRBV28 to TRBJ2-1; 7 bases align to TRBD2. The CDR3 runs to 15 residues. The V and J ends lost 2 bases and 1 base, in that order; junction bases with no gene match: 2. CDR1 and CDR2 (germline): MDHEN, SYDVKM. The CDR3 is CASSLAGVSYNEQFF. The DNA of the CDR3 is TGTGCCAGCAGTTTAGCGGGAGTGTCCTACAATGAGCAGTTCTTC.

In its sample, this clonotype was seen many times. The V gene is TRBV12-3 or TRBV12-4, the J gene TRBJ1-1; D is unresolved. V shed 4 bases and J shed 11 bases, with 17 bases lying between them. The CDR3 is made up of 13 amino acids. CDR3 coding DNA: TGTGCCAGCAGTTATGGGGTTGGGAGCAGGGCTTTCTTT. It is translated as CASSYGVGSRAFF.

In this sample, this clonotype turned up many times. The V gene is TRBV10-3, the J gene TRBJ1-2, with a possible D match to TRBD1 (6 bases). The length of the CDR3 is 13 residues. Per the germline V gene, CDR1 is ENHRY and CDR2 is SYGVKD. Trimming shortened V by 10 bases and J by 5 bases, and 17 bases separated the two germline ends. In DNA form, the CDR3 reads TGTGCCACCATGGACAGCAGGACTTATGGCTACACCTTC. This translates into CATMDSRTYGYTF.

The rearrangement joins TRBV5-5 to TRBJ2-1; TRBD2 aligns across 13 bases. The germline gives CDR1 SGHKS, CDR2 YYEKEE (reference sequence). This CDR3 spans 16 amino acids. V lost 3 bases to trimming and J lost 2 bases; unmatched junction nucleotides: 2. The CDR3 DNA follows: TGTGCCAGCAGCTGGGGACTAGCGGGACCCTACAATGAGCAGTTCTTC. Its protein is CASSWGLAGPYNEQFF.

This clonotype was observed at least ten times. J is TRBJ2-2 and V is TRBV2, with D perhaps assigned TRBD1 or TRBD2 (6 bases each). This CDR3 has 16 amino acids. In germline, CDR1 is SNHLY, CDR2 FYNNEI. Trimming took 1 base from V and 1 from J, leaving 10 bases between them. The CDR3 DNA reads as TGTGCCAGCAGTGAAGGGGGGGCGAGGAACACCGGGGAGCTGTTTTTT. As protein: CASSEGGARNTGELFF.

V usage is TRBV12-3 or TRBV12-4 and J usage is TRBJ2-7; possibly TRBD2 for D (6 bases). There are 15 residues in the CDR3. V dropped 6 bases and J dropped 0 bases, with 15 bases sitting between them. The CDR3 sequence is CASSLTSPSSYEQYF. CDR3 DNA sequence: TGTGCCAGCAGCTTAACTAGCCCAAGCTCCTACGAGCAGTACTTC.

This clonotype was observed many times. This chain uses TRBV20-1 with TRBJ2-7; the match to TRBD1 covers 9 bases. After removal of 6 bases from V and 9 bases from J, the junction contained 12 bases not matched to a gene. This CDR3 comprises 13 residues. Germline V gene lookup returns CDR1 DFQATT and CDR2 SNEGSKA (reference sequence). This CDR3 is CSATGTGLLWQYF. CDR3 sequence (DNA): TGCAGTGCAACCGGGACAGGGCTCTTGTGGCAGTACTTC.